This T cell receptor (beta chain) was documented in a study of blood T cell repertoires in COVID-19. TCRdb's table, derived via immunoSEQ multiplex PCR, lists solely in-frame clones and lacks some. This sample carries 190,000 or so clones, roughly 94% of them seen once, and the ten largest clones take 0.6% to 0.9%. V was clipped by 5 bases and J by 5 bases, with 12 bases between them. CDR1 is SEHNR and CDR2 is FQNEAQ in the germline V gene (reference sequence). The CDR3 contains 13 residues. Sequencing was carried out using peripheral blood. The chain carries TRBV7-9 and TRBJ1-1; D is ambiguous. This TCR was recovered from a man younger than 40 with COVID-19, enrolled during active disease. The CDR3 nucleotides read TGTGCCAGCAGCCGTCGATCCAGGACTGAAGCTTTCTTT. Protein: CASSRRSRTEAFF.